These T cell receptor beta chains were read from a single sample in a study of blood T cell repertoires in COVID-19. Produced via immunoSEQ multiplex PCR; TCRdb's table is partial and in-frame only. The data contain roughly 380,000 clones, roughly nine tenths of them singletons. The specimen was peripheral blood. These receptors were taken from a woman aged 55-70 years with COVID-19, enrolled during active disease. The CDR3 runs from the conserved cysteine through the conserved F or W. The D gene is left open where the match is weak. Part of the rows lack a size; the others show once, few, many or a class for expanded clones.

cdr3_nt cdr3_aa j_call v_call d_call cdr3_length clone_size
TGTGCCAGCAGCTCACTAGCGGGCCGGGTCGAGCAGTTCTTC CASSSLAGRVEQFF TRBJ2-1 TRBV14 TRBD2 14 -
TGTGCCAGCAGCCAAGATTTGTCCGTTGGCTACACCTTC CASSQDLSVGYTF TRBJ1-2 TRBV3-1/TRBV3-2 - 13 -
TGTGCCAGCAGTCCGACAGGCCCCGGGCAAGAGACCCAGTACTTC CASSPTGPGQETQYF TRBJ2-5 TRBV14 - 15 -
TGTGCCAGCAGCCCCCGTACAGGGAACACTGAAGCTTTCTTT CASSPRTGNTEAFF TRBJ1-1 TRBV3-1/TRBV3-2 - 14 few
TGCAGCGTTGAAGGCGGGGGGGGGCGGACTGAAGCTTTCTTT CSVEGGGGRTEAFF TRBJ1-1 TRBV29-1 - 14 once
TGTGCCAGCAGCTTAGTCAGCTATGGCTACACCTTC CASSLVSYGYTF TRBJ1-2 TRBV7-2 - 12 -
TGTGCCTGGAGTGTCGGGAGTGTAAGCTCTGGAAACACCATATATTTT CAWSVGSVSSGNTIYF TRBJ1-3 TRBV30 - 16 -
TGTGCCAGCACGCCAGGGGATTCACCCCTCCACTTT CASTPGDSPLHF TRBJ1-6 TRBV12-3/TRBV12-4 - 12 -
TGTGCCAGCAGCGAGGCAAGTAATTCACCCCTCCACTTT CASSEASNSPLHF TRBJ1-6 TRBV6-5 - 13 -
TGTGCCAGCAGCTTAGCCGAGGGGGCAGGGGGCTTTGGTGAGCAGTTCTTC CASSLAEGAGGFGEQFF TRBJ2-1 TRBV7-9 TRBD1 17 -
TGCGCCAGCAGCCAAGGACAGGGCACATGGGATACGCAGTATTTT CASSQGQGTWDTQYF TRBJ2-3 TRBV5-1 TRBD1 15 -
TGTGCCAGCAGCTTACATCAGGCTTGGAACACCGGGGAGCTGTTTTTT CASSLHQAWNTGELFF TRBJ2-2 TRBV7-3 - 16 -
TGTGCCAGCAGCTTAGCGATAGCGGGGGGCCGCAAGTTCTTC CASSLAIAGGRKFF TRBJ2-1 TRBV7-2 TRBD2 14 -
TGTGCCAGTAGACAAACGGGCAGGGGGCTAAGCAATCAGCCCCAGCATTTT CASRQTGRGLSNQPQHF TRBJ1-5 TRBV19 TRBD1 17 once
TGTGCCAGCAGTCAAAGACTCACCAGCTATGGCTACACCTTC CASSQRLTSYGYTF TRBJ1-2 TRBV2 - 14 -
TGTGCCAGCAGATCCCAGGGACAGGGATTCCATGAGCAGTTCTTC CASRSQGQGFHEQFF TRBJ2-1 TRBV2 TRBD1 15 -
TGTGCCAGCAGCGGCCGGGACAGGGCTAACTACGAGCAGTACTTC CASSGRDRANYEQYF TRBJ2-7 TRBV3-1/TRBV3-2 TRBD1 15 -
TGTGCCAGTAGTATGGGTCCAGGGAACTATGGCTACACCTTC CASSMGPGNYGYTF TRBJ1-2 TRBV19 - 14 few
TGTGCCAGCAGCTTGGAGGGACACACGAACACCGGGGAGCTGTTTTTT CASSLEGHTNTGELFF TRBJ2-2 TRBV5-8 - 16 -
TGTGCCAGCAGCCCCAGAGACAGGGTCCGGGGACAGCCCCAGCATTTT CASSPRDRVRGQPQHF TRBJ1-5 TRBV3-1/TRBV3-2 TRBD1 16 -
TGTGCCAGCAGTGGGGGGGTGTGGAGTAGTGATCAGCCCCAGCATTTT CASSGGVWSSDQPQHF TRBJ1-5 TRBV2 - 16 -
TGTGCCAGCTCTACAGTTCAATTACAGCTTGAAGCTTTCTTT CASSTVQLQLEAFF TRBJ1-1 TRBV18 - 14 -
TGTGCCAGCAGTTTCCTCCAGGTCAGGCCTGAAGCTTTCTTT CASSFLQVRPEAFF TRBJ1-1 TRBV28 - 14 once
TGTGCCAGCTCACCGGAAACAGACTATGGCTACACCTTC CASSPETDYGYTF TRBJ1-2 TRBV18 - 13 -
TGTGCCAGCAGACGGTCCCACCTGGTGGACATTCAGTACTTC CASRRSHLVDIQYF TRBJ2-4 TRBV27 - 14 -
TGTGCCAGCAGGTTGGCGGGACAGAACACAGATACGCAGTATTTT CASRLAGQNTDTQYF TRBJ2-3 TRBV6-5 - 15 -
TGTGCCATCAGTGCGTTGTTGCCGGACACCATATATTTT CAISALLPDTIYF TRBJ1-3 TRBV10-3 - 13 -
TGTGCCAGCAGCTTTGGGACTGAAGAGACCCAGTACTTC CASSFGTEETQYF TRBJ2-5 TRBV5-6 - 13 -
TGCGCCAGCAGCCAAGATCCTAGGATCAGGGGACAACAGCCCCAGCATTTT CASSQDPRIRGQQPQHF TRBJ1-5 TRBV4-1 - 17 -
TGCGCCAGCAGTCCCCTACGGGAGGGATCTGTCTACGAGCAGTACTTC CASSPLREGSVYEQYF TRBJ2-7 TRBV23-1 TRBD2 16 -
TGTGCCAGCAGTTTTAAAAGGGTTGGCGGGACTCGAGTTGTCTTC CASSFKRVGGTRVVF TRBJ1-2 TRBV28 - 15 once
TGTGCCAGCAGTTTGACAAGTTTGAACACTGAAGCTTTCTTT CASSLTSLNTEAFF TRBJ1-1 TRBV28 - 14 -
TGTGCCTGGAGTGTGACAGGGAGAAGTGGGAGAAATGGCTACACCTTC CAWSVTGRSGRNGYTF TRBJ1-2 TRBV30 TRBD1 16 -
TGTGCCAACTCACCGGGTCCTGGCTATGAGCAGTTCTTC CANSPGPGYEQFF TRBJ2-1 TRBV7-2 - 13 once
TGTGCCAGCAGCCCAACAGGTCTCGAAAGTCAGCCCCAGCATTTT CASSPTGLESQPQHF TRBJ1-5 TRBV3-1/TRBV3-2 - 15 -
TGTGCCAGCAGCAAAGGGAGCCACCGGGGAGGTGGCTACACCTTC CASSKGSHRGGGYTF TRBJ1-2 TRBV21-1 - 15 -
TGTGCCAGCATTTCCTCCCGGGGGGCGGACACTGAAGCTTTCTTT CASISSRGADTEAFF TRBJ1-1 TRBV27 - 15 once
TGTGCCAGCAGCGTAGACAGGTCTCCAAACACTGAAGCTTTCTTT CASSVDRSPNTEAFF TRBJ1-1 TRBV9 - 15 -
TGTGCCAGCAGCCCCCAGGTGCTGAACACTGAAGCTTTCTTT CASSPQVLNTEAFF TRBJ1-1 TRBV3-1/TRBV3-2 - 14 -
TGTGCCAGCAGCTGGGCAGGCACTGAAGCTTTCTTT CASSWAGTEAFF TRBJ1-1 TRBV28 - 12 -
TGTGCCAGCAGCAAGAGGGGCAACAGGGGTGGAAGCTATGGCTACACCTTC CASSKRGNRGGSYGYTF TRBJ1-2 TRBV4-2 TRBD1 17 -
TGCGCCAGCAGTGAAACGCAGGGGGTCCGTACTGAAGCTTTCTTT CASSETQGVRTEAFF TRBJ1-1 TRBV10-1 TRBD1 15 -
TGTGCCAGCAGCAAAAGAGGGGGGGGAGGCGAAAAACTGTTTTTT CASSKRGGGGEKLFF TRBJ1-4 TRBV21-1 - 15 -
TGTGCCAGCGCTGGAGGAGGGGCCCGCGTTATCCTTACCTACAATGAGCAGTTCTTC CASAGGGARVILTYNEQFF TRBJ2-1 TRBV27 - 19 once
TGTGCCAGCAGCCCCACGCGGGGAGAGGGGGAAAAACTGTTTTTT CASSPTRGEGEKLFF TRBJ1-4 TRBV13 - 15 -
TGCGCCAGCAGCGCACAGGGCATCTCCTACGAGCAGTACTTC CASSAQGISYEQYF TRBJ2-7 TRBV5-1 - 14 -
TGCGCCAGCAGCTCCAGACTAGTAGGGGCCCGTGTTGAGCAGTTCTTC CASSSRLVGARVEQFF TRBJ2-1 TRBV5-1 - 16 -
TGTGCCAGCAGCCCCGGACAGCAGCGCACCGGGGAGCTGTTTTTT CASSPGQQRTGELFF TRBJ2-2 TRBV5-4 - 15 -
TGTGCCAGCTCGGGACAGATGTACAATGAGCAGTTCTTC CASSGQMYNEQFF TRBJ2-1 TRBV9 TRBD1 13 once
TGTGCCAGCAGCCCATACCAGGGGGGCAATCAGCCCCAGCATTTT CASSPYQGGNQPQHF TRBJ1-5 TRBV7-2 TRBD1 15 -